Each of the 32 T cell receptor beta chains below was sequenced from the same sample in a study of cytomegalovirus exposure and HLA in healthy donors. PCR primers comprised 60 Vbeta and 13 Jbeta primers. Data came from immunoSEQ multiplex PCR; TCRdb stores just in-frame clones and leaves some out. Of about 230,000 clones detected, about 83% appear once; the ten largest clones hold over 1%. Sequenced material: PBMCs. These receptors originate from a human donor in good health.

The rearrangement uses TRBV6-6 and TRBJ2-1; 11 bases fit TRBD2. The germline V gene has CDR1 MNHNY and CDR2 SVGAGI (reference sequence). Unmatched junction bases numbered 9, after V lost 2 bases and J lost 9 bases. This CDR3 has 16 residues. CDR3 protein: CASSYPTSGTNTEQFF. As DNA, the CDR3 is TGTGCCAGCAGTTACCCGACTAGCGGGACCAACACTGAGCAGTTCTTC.

This chain connects TRBV29-1 to TRBJ2-2; TRBD2 aligns across 7 bases. The V gene's germline CDR1 is SQVTM and CDR2 ANQGSEA. V gave up 8 bases and J gave up 3 bases; unmatched junction bases: 3. CDR3 size: 12 residues. CDR3 in DNA: TGCAGCTGGGAGGGTCACACCGGGGAGCTGTTTTTT. Its translation: CSWEGHTGELFF.

This chain uses TRBV5-1 with TRBJ2-7; 13 nucleotides match TRBD2. The germline CDR1 and CDR2 sequences are SGHRS and YFSETQ. J was trimmed by 7 bases and V by 0 bases; bases with no gene match: 7. The CDR3 runs to 16 residues. The CDR3 bases are TGCGCCAGCAGCTTGGCCGGGACTAGCGGGACTCGGGAGCAGTACTTC. It translates to CASSLAGTSGTREQYF.

This clone was observed once. The genes are TRBV6-1 and TRBJ1-1; D is possibly TRBD1 (5 bases). Germline-derived CDR1 and CDR2 are MNHNS and SASEGT. V was trimmed by 7 bases and J by 0 bases, leaving 15 bases between them. The CDR3 has 15 residues. The CDR3 DNA sequence: TGTGCCAGCATCAGAAGGTGGGGGGTGAACACTGAAGCTTTCTTT. Translation gives CASIRRWGVNTEAFF.

The chain is built from TRBV5-6 and TRBJ1-2; D gene uncertain. The CDR3 is made up of 16 amino acids. Germline values: CDR1 SGHDT, CDR2 YYEEEE. Between the trimmed V and J ends, which lost 3 bases and 4 bases, there was a span of 19 bases. The CDR3 region has the DNA TGTGCCAGCAGCTCCTATGGGTCTTGGGGAGGCTATGGCTACACCTTC. This sequence encodes CASSSYGSWGGYGYTF.

The chain has TRBV13 and TRBJ2-7, with D hard to call. CDR3 length equals 13 residues. Trimming removed 1 base at V and 3 bases at J, with 7 bases between. Germline V CDR1 and CDR2: PRHDT, FYEKMQ (reference sequence). The CDR3 DNA follows: TGTGCCAGCAGCTTAGCGTATAACTACGAGCAGTACTTC. It specifies CASSLAYNYEQYF. Filled out from reference TRBV13 and TRBJ2-7, the complete variable domain reads AAGVIQSPRHLIKEKRETATLKCYPIPRHDTVYWYQQGPGQDPQFLISFYEKMQSDKGSIPDRFSAQQFSDYHSELNMSSLELGDSALYFCASSLAYNYEQYFGPGTRLTVT.

This chain links TRBV4-1 with TRBJ1-4; 8 positions agree with TRBD1. CDR3 length: 17 residues. V dropped 0 bases and J dropped 1; count of bases not matched to a gene: 4. Germline values: CDR1 MGHRA, CDR2 YSYEKL. The CDR3 DNA is TGCGCCAGCAGCCAAGAAGTGACAGGGGAAACTAATGAAAAACTGTTTTTT. It is translated as CASSQEVTGETNEKLFF.

The chain links TRBV4-2 to TRBJ2-7, with 7 bases aligning to TRBD1. The J segment lost 5 bases and the V segment lost 2 bases, leaving 3 bases of the junction unmatched. The CDR3 has 13 amino acids. Germline V gene sequence: CDR1 LGHNA, CDR2 YNFKEQ. CDR3 coding DNA: TGTGCCAGCAGCCAAACTGGGACAGACGAGCAGTACTTC. This codes for CASSQTGTDEQYF.

This chain links TRBV11-3 with TRBJ2-1; no clear D gene. Between the trimmed V and J ends, which lost 3 bases and 0 bases, there was a span of 9 bases. Per the germline V gene, CDR1 is SGHNT and CDR2 is YENEEA. The CDR3 spans 15 residues. The CDR3 spells CASSFSQASYNEQFF. The CDR3 bases are TGTGCCAGCAGCTTTTCTCAGGCCTCCTACAATGAGCAGTTCTTC.

The chain recombines TRBV5-6 with TRBJ1-1; 9 bases are shared with TRBD1. Germline trimming cut 2 bases from V and 2 bases from J; bases unmatched to any gene: 7. The germline gives CDR1 SGHDT, CDR2 YYEEEE. The CDR3 sequence is 16 residues long. CDR3 bases: TGTGCCAGCAGCTTAGGGGACAGGGAATTCAACACTGAAGCTTTCTTT. Its protein is CASSLGDREFNTEAFF.

The chain employs TRBV7-8 and TRBJ2-5, with 8 positions matching TRBD2. The CDR3 runs to 14 residues. Trimming at V came to 5 bases and at J to 4 bases, leaving 6 bases not matched to a gene. Germline CDR1 SGHVS, CDR2 FQNEAQ. The CDR3 here is CASSPGSGRETQYF. CDR3 sequence (DNA): TGTGCCAGCAGCCCCGGCAGCGGGAGAGAGACCCAGTACTTC.

CDR3 loop: CASSPGGSYNEQFF. The CDR3 bases are TGTGCCAGCAGTCCCGGGGGCTCCTACAATGAGCAGTTCTTC. The V call is TRBV6-6, the J call TRBJ2-1, with D perhaps matching TRBD2 (6 bases). The germline V gene encodes CDR1 MNHNY and CDR2 SVGAGI (reference sequence). The CDR3 sequence is 14 residues long. Trimming took 5 bases from V and 0 from J, leaving 8 bases between them.

V and J are TRBV6-9 and TRBJ2-6; weak D call: TRBD2 (5 bases). V dropped 9 bases and J dropped 2 bases, with 11 bases sitting between them. Germline CDR1 is MNHGY and CDR2 is SVAAGI. The CDR3 spans 14 residues. Here the CDR3 reads CASSFGAGANVLTF. In nucleotides, the CDR3 is TGTGCCAGTTCCTTCGGGGCTGGGGCCAACGTCCTGACTTTC.

The rearrangement links TRBV19 to TRBJ2-3, with 9 bases that match TRBD1. From germline, CDR1 is LNHDA and CDR2 SQIVND (reference sequence). The junction had 4 bases not matched to a gene; V was cut back by 8 bases and J by 4 bases. CDR3 length: 13 amino acids. CDR3 DNA: TGTGCCAGTTCGACAGGGGGGGCAGATACGCAGTATTTT. This codes for CASSTGGADTQYF.

J is TRBJ1-4 and V is TRBV2; 10 positions match TRBD1. With V trimmed by 6 bases and J by 5 bases, 3 bases remained unmatched. Per germline, CDR1 SNHLY and CDR2 FYNNEI. The CDR3 has 14 amino acids. As DNA, the CDR3 is TGTGCCAGCAGGACAGGGGGCGGGAATGAAAAACTGTTTTTT. This codes for CASRTGGGNEKLFF.

The chain recombines TRBV28 with TRBJ1-4; tentative D call: TRBD1 (6 bases). CDR3 length: 14 amino acids. Trimming removed 5 bases from V and 8 bases from J, with 15 bases in between. Germline CDR1 is MDHEN and CDR2 is SYDVKM. DNA for the CDR3: TGTGCCAGCAGTATTGGGGGCCAGCGGGAAAAACTGTTTTTT. Protein sequence: CASSIGGQREKLFF.

This sequence joins TRBV5-1 and TRBJ2-1; D gene unclear. V shed 5 bases and J shed 5 bases, with 5 bases lying between them. CDR3 length: 11 amino acids. The germline gives CDR1 SGHRS, CDR2 YFSETQ. The CDR3 loop is CASSRDNEQFF. The CDR3 nucleotides read TGCGCCAGCAGTCGGGACAATGAGCAGTTCTTC.

V gene TRBV29-1 combines with J gene TRBJ2-7; D might be TRBD2 (6 bases). Deletions cut 4 bases from V and 0 bases from J, with 16 bases between. Looked up from germline, CDR1 is SQVTM and CDR2 is ANQGSEA. This CDR3 contains 15 residues. Here the CDR3 reads CSVAGGLKGSYEQYF. For the CDR3, the DNA is TGCAGCGTTGCCGGGGGACTTAAGGGCTCCTACGAGCAGTACTTC.

The genes are TRBV28 and TRBJ2-1; 7 bases fit TRBD2. Germline V gene data show CDR1 as MDHEN and CDR2 as SYDVKM. CDR3 size: 16 residues. Unmatched junction bases numbered 9, after V lost 5 bases and J lost 2 bases. CDR3 bases: TGTGCCAGCAGTACCCCCGGGACTACCGCCTACAATGAGCAGTTCTTC. Translated, it gives CASSTPGTTAYNEQFF.

CDR3 loop: CASSPLAELTGELFF. CDR3 DNA sequence: TGTGCCAGCTCACCACTCGCGGAGTTGACCGGGGAGCTGTTTTTT. The gene calls are TRBV18 and TRBJ2-2; no clear D gene. In germline, CDR1 is KGHSH, CDR2 LQKENI. The CDR3 has 15 residues. Trimming took off 1 base at V and 5 bases at J, with 11 bases between the two ends.

CDR3 coding DNA: TGTGCCAGCAGCTTAAACGGACAGAAAAACATTCAGTACTTC. It specifies CASSLNGQKNIQYF. This chain links TRBV7-9 with TRBJ2-4; possible D gene TRBD1, 6 bases. The CDR3 runs to 14 residues. The V and J ends lost 2 bases and 4 bases respectively, with 9 bases between them. The V gene's germline CDR1 is SEHNR and CDR2 FQNEAQ (reference sequence).

This chain joins TRBV9 and TRBJ2-7; 7 bases are a match to TRBD2. Trimming at V came to 2 bases and at J to 5 bases, leaving 16 bases not matched to a gene. In germline, CDR1 is SGDLS, CDR2 YYNGEE. The CDR3 has 17 amino acids. The CDR3 region has the DNA TGTGCCAGCAGCGTTTCCCCTGGGGGGGACCCCCGGCACGAGCAGTACTTC. Protein sequence: CASSVSPGGDPRHEQYF.

This rearrangement joins TRBV28 to TRBJ1-4, with TRBD1 matching over 8 bases. The CDR3 is made up of 16 amino acids. The junction had 11 bases not matched to a gene; V was cut back by 4 bases and J by 7 bases. Germline values: CDR1 MDHEN, CDR2 SYDVKM. CDR3 loop: CASSWNLQGAGEKLFF. Written as DNA, the CDR3 is TGTGCCAGCAGTTGGAATTTGCAGGGGGCAGGTGAAAAACTGTTTTTT.

In this sample, this clone turned up once. The V gene is TRBV27, the J gene TRBJ1-2; 9 positions match TRBD1. Per the germline V gene, CDR1 is MNHEY and CDR2 is SMNVEV (reference sequence). J lost 5 bases, V lost 7 bases, and 14 bases had no gene match. The CDR3 is 16 amino acids. The CDR3 DNA follows: TGTGCCAGCACTCCGGACAGGGGATGGGGTGTGTATGGCTACACCTTC. The encoded protein is CASTPDRGWGVYGYTF.

This clone was seen a few times. This chain joins TRBV28 and TRBJ1-5; TRBD1 is a possible D gene (6 bases). Germline V CDR1 and CDR2: MDHEN, SYDVKM. The CDR3 is 13 amino acids. V was cut by 5 bases and J by 7 bases, with 12 bases left in between. CDR3 protein: CASSKGQLQPQHF. The CDR3 coding sequence is TGTGCCAGCAGTAAAGGACAGTTACAGCCCCAGCATTTT.

This chain links TRBV6-1 with TRBJ1-1; D is ambiguous. Germline values: CDR1 MNHNS, CDR2 SASEGT. The V end lost 6 bases, the J end lost 1 base, and 3 bases lay between the germline ends. The CDR3 covers 11 residues. The CDR3 here is CASRQNTEAFF. The CDR3 DNA is TGTGCCAGCAGACAGAACACTGAAGCTTTCTTT.

The chain uses TRBV4-2 and TRBJ1-2; D may be TRBD1 (6 bases). The germline CDR1 and CDR2 sequences are LGHNA and YNFKEQ. The length of the CDR3 is 15 residues. V lost 1 base and J lost 8, with 17 bases in between. The CDR3 is CASSQGLQGKKGYTF. The CDR3 DNA reads as TGTGCCAGCAGCCAAGGCCTACAGGGAAAGAAGGGCTACACCTTC.

The chain uses TRBV6-1 and TRBJ2-3; D call uncertain. Germline lookup yields CDR1 MNHNS and CDR2 SASEGT. V lost 7 bases, J lost 2 bases, and 10 bases lay in between. This CDR3 is 13 amino acids long. CDR3 coding DNA: TGTGCCAGCACCGATTCTAACACAGATACGCAGTATTTT. Amino acid sequence: CASTDSNTDTQYF.

As to this clone: The junction differs from germline at one of its ends, possibly a read error. The rearrangement uses TRBV7-9 and TRBJ1-2, with D possibly being TRBD1 (6 bases). Germline values: CDR1 SEHNR, CDR2 FQNEAQ (reference sequence). The CDR3 has 17 amino acids. CDR3 DNA: TGTTCCAGCAGCTTAGTGAGGTCAGGGGCGTTACTCTATGGCTACACCTTC. Amino acid sequence: CSSSLVRSGALLYGYTF.

The chain has TRBV19 and TRBJ2-3, with TRBD1 identical over 7 bases. The CDR3 spans 14 residues. Germline loops: CDR1 LNHDA, CDR2 SQIVND (reference sequence). The trim removed 3 bases at V and 3 bases at J, leaving 3 bases unmatched. The CDR3 protein is CASSIQQGTDTQYF. DNA of the CDR3: TGTGCCAGTAGTATCCAACAGGGGACAGATACGCAGTATTTT.

This rearrangement joins TRBV9 to TRBJ2-2, with 8 positions matching TRBD2. The CDR3 length is 17 residues. J gave up 6 bases and V 0 bases, and 10 bases lay outside the gene matches. CDR1 is SGDLS, CDR2 YYNGEE, per germline. CDR3 coding DNA: TGTGCCAGCAGCGTAGCTTTTCGGACTAGCTCTGCCGGGGAGCTGTTTTTT. Translating gives CASSVAFRTSSAGELFF.

The rearrangement links TRBV7-2 to TRBJ2-1; no definite D call. Trimming took 1 base from V and 7 from J, leaving 11 bases between them. This CDR3 comprises 14 residues. Germline CDR1 reads SGHTA; CDR2 reads FQGNSA. The CDR3 DNA follows: TGTGCCAGCAGCTTAGTAATCAGCGATAATGAGCAGTTCTTC. This sequence encodes CASSLVISDNEQFF.